The 31 T cell receptor beta chains below come from one sample, sequenced in a study of cytomegalovirus exposure and HLA in healthy donors. PCR primers comprised 60 Vbeta and 13 Jbeta primers. Profiling relied on immunoSEQ multiplex PCR, and the TCRdb table lists in-frame clones only, not all of them. The sample lists approximately 140,000 clones, around three quarters occurring once. The sample was PBMCs. Receptors were obtained from a man aged 35 to 55 in good health and CMV-seronegative.

This clone was recorded a few times. J is TRBJ2-5 and V is TRBV11-1, with a possible D match to TRBD1 (5 bases). Trimming stripped 5 bases from V and 4 bases from J, with 26 bases between. CDR3 length equals 18 residues. Germline CDR1 SGHAT, CDR2 FQDESV (reference sequence). This CDR3 reads CASSPRMGSGLGIETQYF. The CDR3 nucleotides read TGTGCCAGCAGCCCGAGGATGGGTTCAGGGCTAGGAATAGAGACCCAGTACTTC.

This chain connects TRBV6-1 to TRBJ2-2, with a tentative D call TRBD2 (5 bases). V was clipped by 11 bases and J by 7 bases, with 17 bases between them. The CDR3 extends over 13 amino acids. CDR1 MNHNS and CDR2 SASEGT come from the germline V gene. The CDR3 DNA follows: TGTGCCGGTAGGAAAGGAGGTGGCGGGGAGCTGTTTTTT. Its protein is CAGRKGGGGELFF.

J is TRBJ1-2 and V is TRBV18; D is possibly TRBD1 (5 bases). CDR1 and CDR2 (germline): KGHSH, LQKENI. Trimming pared 3 bases from V and 1 base from J, leaving 12 bases between. The CDR3 runs to 15 residues. The DNA for the CDR3 is TGTGCCAGCTCACCTCTCTCGACAGATAACTATGGCTACACCTTC. Amino acids: CASSPLSTDNYGYTF.

The chain joins TRBV2 to TRBJ2-5; no reliable D call. Germline V gene data show CDR1 as SNHLY and CDR2 as FYNNEI. Trimming took 6 bases from V and 4 from J, leaving 9 bases between them. The CDR3 covers 12 residues. In DNA form, the CDR3 reads TGTGCCAGCAGATCCCCAGGAGAGACCCAGTACTTC. Translating it yields CASRSPGETQYF.

The chain joins TRBV7-2 to TRBJ2-5, with 8 bases matching TRBD2. With 6 bases clipped from V and 1 base from J, the junction kept 13 bases outside the gene matches. Germline CDR1 reads SGHTA; CDR2 reads FQGNSA. The length of the CDR3 is 17 residues. The DNA for the CDR3 is TGTGCCAGCAGAACCTCCGGGGGGGGCTTCACCCAAGAGACCCAGTACTTC. It translates to CASRTSGGGFTQETQYF. Based on the CDR3 plus reference TRBV7-2 and TRBJ2-5, the full variable domain is GAGVSQSPSNKVTEKGKDVELRCDPISGHTALYWYRQSLGQGLEFLIYFQGNSAPDKSGLPSDRFSAERTGGSVSTLTIQRTQQEDSAVYLCASRTSGGGFTQETQYFGPGTRLLVL.

There are a few counts of this clone. This chain links TRBV1 with TRBJ1-4; the D call of TRBD1 is as the table states it, not checked on the DNA. TRBV1 counts as a pseudogene. The CDR3 sequence is 18 residues long. The CDR3 bases are TGCACCAGCAGCCAAGAAACGGCTCGTACAGGAAGGATCGAAAAACTGTTTTTT. Translated, it gives CTSSQETARTGRIEKLFF.

The chain combines TRBV7-8 with TRBJ2-7; no definite D call. Germline assignment: CDR1 SGHVS and CDR2 FQNEAQ. Trimming shortened V by 3 bases and J by 2 bases, and 11 bases separated the two germline ends. The CDR3 runs 14 residues. The CDR3 DNA follows: TGTGCCAGCAGCTTTCGCGGATTGACCTACGAGCAGTACTTC. Its protein product is CASSFRGLTYEQYF.

This clone was recorded once. V and J are TRBV11-3 and TRBJ2-7; D is perhaps TRBD1 (7 bases). V gave up 0 bases and J gave up 0 bases, with 12 bases separating them. This CDR3 spans 16 amino acids. The germline gives CDR1 SGHNT, CDR2 YENEEA. For the CDR3, the DNA is TGTGCCAGCAGCTTAGACCATCAGGGGGGCTCCTACGAGCAGTACTTC. Protein: CASSLDHQGGSYEQYF.

V gene TRBV28 combines with J gene TRBJ2-5; the match to TRBD1 covers 9 bases. The J call may be faulty, since TRBJ2-7 better matches the DNA end. CDR3 size: 13 residues. The germline CDR1 and CDR2 sequences are MDHEN and SYDVKM. The CDR3 DNA is TGTGCCAGTCTCCGGGACAGGGTGGGCGAGCAGTACTTC. This translates into CASLRDRVGEQYF.

The rearrangement uses TRBV18 and TRBJ2-1, with 8 positions matching TRBD1. Trimming removed 3 bases from V and 8 bases from J; junction bases left unmatched: 9. The CDR3 length is 15 residues. Germline V gene data show CDR1 as KGHSH and CDR2 as LQKENI. CDR3 bases: TGTGCCAGCTCACCCGGGACAGGTGGATGGGATGAGCAGTTCTTC. Its protein product is CASSPGTGGWDEQFF.

The chain joins TRBV4-1 to TRBJ1-3; no firm D call. V shed 4 bases and J shed 0 bases, with 10 bases lying between them. This CDR3 region has 15 residues. Germline V gene data show CDR1 as MGHRA and CDR2 as YSYEKL. DNA of the CDR3: TGCGCCAGCAGCCTCAACACCATCTCTGGAAACACCATATATTTT. Its protein is CASSLNTISGNTIYF.

The gene calls are TRBV6-1 and TRBJ2-7, with D tentatively TRBD2 (5 bases). Germline V gives CDR1 MNHNS, CDR2 SASEGT. There are 14 residues in the CDR3. V lost 1 base and J 4 bases, leaving 11 bases between the germline ends. The CDR3 spells CASSEVGVGYEQYF. The CDR3 bases are TGTGCCAGCAGTGAAGTCGGGGTTGGGTACGAGCAGTACTTC.

This rearrangement joins TRBV28 to TRBJ1-4; D perhaps matches TRBD1 (6 bases). CDR1 is MDHEN, CDR2 SYDVKM, per germline. Trimming shortened V by 4 bases and J by 7 bases, and 13 bases separated the two germline ends. CDR3 length: 14 amino acids. CDR3 loop: CASSYTGQIEKLFF. The CDR3 DNA reads TGTGCCAGCAGTTATACCGGACAGATTGAAAAACTGTTTTTT.

The chain combines TRBV2 with TRBJ2-5; D is unclear. The tail of the sequence fits TRBJ2-7 better, so the J call may be wrong. In germline, CDR1 is SNHLY, CDR2 FYNNEI. This CDR3 contains 14 residues. The CDR3 loop is CASSEGSVHYEQYF. CDR3 coding DNA: TGTGCCAGCAGTGAAGGGAGTGTTCACTACGAGCAGTACTTC.

CDR3 sequence reads: CASSFSAGTQYF. The CDR3 DNA sequence: TGTGCCAGCAGCTTTAGTGCGGGGACCCAGTACTTC. This sequence joins TRBV5-6 and TRBJ2-5, with D perhaps TRBD2 (5 bases). Germline CDR1 reads SGHDT; CDR2 reads YYEEEE. V lost 2 bases, J lost 7 bases, and 9 bases lay in between. The CDR3 extends over 12 amino acids.

The V gene is TRBV28, the J gene TRBJ2-2, with 7 bases that match TRBD1. The CDR3 spans 15 residues. V trimming: 6 bases; J trimming: 0 bases; junction bases outside the gene matches: 4. Germline values: CDR1 MDHEN, CDR2 SYDVKM. In DNA, the CDR3 is TGTGCCAGCAGGGCCGGGACAGCGAACACCGGGGAGCTGTTTTTT. It yields the protein CASRAGTANTGELFF.

This clone showed up just a few times. This sequence joins TRBV28 and TRBJ2-3; TRBD2 might be the D (6 bases). Germline V gene lookup returns CDR1 MDHEN and CDR2 SYDVKM. Between the trimmed V and J ends, which lost 3 bases and 7 bases, there was a span of 20 bases. The CDR3 runs 16 residues. The CDR3 is CASSFPFGGNPYTQYF. In DNA form, the CDR3 reads TGTGCCAGCAGTTTCCCTTTTGGCGGGAACCCATATACGCAGTATTTT.

V is TRBV28 and J is TRBJ2-7; maybe TRBD2 (7 bases). V was pared by 2 bases and J by 0 bases, with 11 bases between. Per the germline V gene, CDR1 is MDHEN and CDR2 is SYDVKM. CDR3 length: 15 amino acids. CDR3 DNA sequence: TGTGCCAGCAGTTTAGGGGGGGCTAGCTCCTACGAGCAGTACTTC. Protein product: CASSLGGASSYEQYF.

This chain joins TRBV4-1 and TRBJ1-1, with 7 bases aligning to TRBD1. Germline V gives CDR1 MGHRA, CDR2 YSYEKL. CDR3 length: 17 amino acids. The J segment lost 1 base and the V segment lost 2 bases, leaving 10 bases of the junction unmatched. This CDR3 is CASSQNGQASRNTEAFF. CDR3 DNA: TGCGCCAGCAGCCAAAACGGACAGGCTTCAAGGAACACTGAAGCTTTCTTT.

V usage is TRBV10-1 and J usage is TRBJ2-3; D ambiguous. Per the germline V gene, CDR1 is WNHNN and CDR2 is SYGVQD (reference sequence). V dropped 3 bases and J dropped 2 bases, with 9 bases sitting between them. This CDR3 comprises 14 residues. The CDR3: CASSDPGPTDTQYF. The CDR3 region has the DNA TGCGCCAGCAGTGACCCCGGTCCCACAGATACGCAGTATTTT.

The CDR3 loop reads CASSLTTGLGTYEQYF. The DNA of the CDR3 is TGCGCCAGCAGCCTAACAACGGGACTAGGAACCTACGAGCAGTACTTC. This rearrangement joins TRBV5-1 to TRBJ2-7; 8 bases are a match to TRBD2. The CDR3 has 16 residues. Per germline, CDR1 SGHRS and CDR2 YFSETQ. V shed 4 bases, J shed 2 bases, and the junction held 11 bases outside the gene matches.

J is TRBJ2-1 and V is TRBV5-1; 13 positions agree with TRBD2. V shed 4 bases and J 7 bases; nucleotides not matched to a gene: 8. CDR3 size: 16 residues. Germline-derived CDR1 and CDR2 are SGHRS and YFSETQ. The CDR3: CASSITSGGAQNEQFF. DNA of the CDR3: TGCGCCAGCAGCATAACTAGCGGGGGGGCACAAAATGAGCAGTTCTTC.

This clone has just a few counts. The chain employs TRBV7-9 and TRBJ2-5; no definite D call. The end of the DNA fits TRBJ2-7 better, so the J call may be wrong. The germline CDR1 and CDR2 sequences are SEHNR and FQNEAQ (reference sequence). The CDR3 is made up of 13 amino acids. As DNA, the CDR3 is TGTGCCAGCAGCCCGGAGAGCTCCTACGAGCAGTACTTC. Protein product: CASSPESSYEQYF.

This sequence joins TRBV28 and TRBJ2-7; 10 bases line up with TRBD1. Germline CDR1 and CDR2: MDHEN and SYDVKM. CDR3 length equals 14 residues. V trimming: 5 bases; J trimming: 1 base; junction bases outside the gene matches: 2. The CDR3 nucleotides read TGTGCCAGCAGTCGACAGGGGGCGTCCTACGAGCAGTACTTC. As protein: CASSRQGASYEQYF.

The chain uses TRBV5-6 and TRBJ2-4, with 11 bases identical to TRBD2. V shed 5 bases and J 0 bases; nucleotides not matched to a gene: 4. This CDR3 contains 16 residues. Germline V CDR1 and CDR2: SGHDT, YYEEEE. Written as DNA, the CDR3 is TGTGCCAGCAGACCCCTAGCGGGAGGAGCCAAAAACATTCAGTACTTC. It yields the protein CASRPLAGGAKNIQYF.

On this clone: Its ends do not fully match the called genes, so a read error is possible. The CDR3 reads CASSFRGQGGSGANGLTF. CDR3 in DNA: TGTGCCAGCAGCTTTAGGGGACAGGGAGGATCAGGGGCCAACGGCCTGACTTTC. The chain employs TRBV13 and TRBJ2-6; 9 nucleotides align to TRBD1. CDR3 length: 18 amino acids. CDR1 is PRHDT, CDR2 FYEKMQ, per germline (reference sequence).

This clone was observed a handful of times. The CDR3 nucleotides read TGTGCCAGCAGCTCCAGGGGACAGGTGACTGGAAACACCATATATTTT. Amino acids: CASSSRGQVTGNTIYF. V usage is TRBV5-6 and J usage is TRBJ1-3; TRBD1 aligns across 8 bases. This CDR3 has 16 amino acids. Unmatched junction bases numbered 7, after V lost 3 bases and J lost 2 bases. Germline V lookup: CDR1 SGHDT, CDR2 YYEEEE.

The chain combines TRBV19 with TRBJ1-1, with D unresolved. CDR3 length: 14 residues. V was pared by 6 bases and J by 6 bases, with 17 bases between. CDR1 is LNHDA, CDR2 SQIVND, per germline (reference sequence). The CDR3 bases are TGTGCCAGTAGCCATCGGGCCGGGGTTCCTGAAGCTTTCTTT. Protein product: CASSHRAGVPEAFF. The complete variable domain, with remaining parts taken from reference TRBV19 and TRBJ1-1, reads DGGITQSPKYLFRKEGQNVTLSCEQNLNHDAMYWYRQDPGQGLRLIYYSQIVNDFQKGDIAEGYSVSREKKESFPLTVTSAQKNPTAFYLCASSHRAGVPEAFFGQGTRLTVV.

The chain combines TRBV11-2 with TRBJ2-7, with no clear D. Germline CDR1 reads SGHAT; CDR2 reads FQNNGV. The CDR3 covers 16 residues. The germline V and J ends were trimmed by 2 bases and 3 bases, with 17 bases remaining between them. This chain's CDR3 is CASSLLFYGGNYEQYF. The CDR3 coding sequence is TGTGCCAGCAGCTTATTGTTCTACGGCGGAAACTACGAGCAGTACTTC.

This clone was observed a handful of times. J is TRBJ1-4 and V is TRBV2; 8 nucleotides align to TRBD1. Germline trimming cut 6 bases from V and 4 bases from J; bases unmatched to any gene: 4. This CDR3 spans 14 amino acids. CDR1 is SNHLY, CDR2 FYNNEI, per germline. CDR3 bases: TGTGCCAGCAGGGACAGGGAAGGTAATGAAAAACTGTTTTTT. Translation: CASRDREGNEKLFF.

The chain couples TRBV4-1 to TRBJ2-3; no firm D call. The CDR3 contains 14 residues. Trimming removed 4 bases from V and 2 bases from J, with 10 bases in between. Germline V lookup: CDR1 MGHRA, CDR2 YSYEKL. For the CDR3, the DNA is TGCGCCAGCAGCCTCCTGGAGAACACAGATACGCAGTATTTT. Translation: CASSLLENTDTQYF.